This T cell receptor (beta chain) was identified during a study of blood T cell repertoires in COVID-19. Study overall: Researchers got acute and convalescent COVID-19 samples from the United States, Italy and Spain. The analysed material was cDNA or gDNA that came from T cells, B-cell-depleted T cells, or PBMCs.

This CDR3 contains 15 residues. Germline assignment: CDR1 MDHEN and CDR2 SYDVKM. The trim removed 1 base at V and 4 bases at J, leaving 3 bases unmatched. Source study methods: Amplified reference gene primers provided the basis for estimating nucleated cell counts. Profiled with immunoSEQ multiplex PCR; TCRdb holds only in-frame clones, not every one. For V, J and clone size, that table is used; D and trimming come from the DNA. The sample yields approximately 76,000 clones, about 93% seen once. This chain uses TRBV28 with TRBJ2-7; 11 bases are a match to TRBD1. Sample: peripheral blood. The receptor was derived from a human donor in a cohort sampled during active COVID-19. This CDR3 reads CASSLSGTGGYEQYF. The CDR3 nucleotides are TGTGCCAGCAGTTTATCGGGGACAGGGGGGTACGAGCAGTACTTC.